These T cell receptor beta chains were read from a single sample in a study of blood T cell repertoires in COVID-19. Data came from immunoSEQ multiplex PCR; TCRdb stores just in-frame clones and leaves some out. The sample yields 150,000 or so clones, 87% seen once. The material sequenced was PBMCs or T cells enriched from blood (not recorded which). The receptor source for this set is a woman in her fifties or sixties who had recovered from COVID-19. CDR3s leave out the opening cysteine and the closing phenylalanine or tryptophan. A clone size is listed for some rows: how often the clone was seen (once, few, many), or a class if it is expanded.

abundance	j_gene	v_gene	CDR3aa
-	TRBJ2-1	TRBV27	ASSDVAGAYNNEQF
-	TRBJ2-1	TRBV5-4	ASSSTGRGEQF
-	TRBJ2-6	TRBV6-6	ASSPDTYRVGSGANVLT
-	TRBJ2-1	TRBV19	ASSIEAAGLYNEQF
-	TRBJ2-2	TRBV12-1	ASSLRRVANTGELF
-	TRBJ1-1	TRBV11-2	ASSSLQVRLEAF
-	TRBJ2-2	TRBV20-1	SASPRLQNTGELF
-	TRBJ2-3	TRBV18	ASSPSRATRTDTQY
-	TRBJ2-5	TRBV6-5	ASSSSGLYPTQY
-	TRBJ2-5	TRBV28	ASSRTSGRGETQY
-	TRBJ1-1	TRBV5-4	ASSLGYRSPEAF
-	TRBJ2-6	TRBV28	ASSSPGISGANVLT
once	TRBJ2-2	TRBV7-3	ASRSGTGKNAGELF
once	TRBJ2-1	TRBV5-5	ASSLVGDRENEQF
-	TRBJ1-1	TRBV10-3	AISGTADTEAF
-	TRBJ2-5	TRBV2	ASSANPAGVGETQY
-	TRBJ1-4	TRBV6-5	ASSYDRGEKLF
-	TRBJ1-2	TRBV2	ASLRQGRNYGYT